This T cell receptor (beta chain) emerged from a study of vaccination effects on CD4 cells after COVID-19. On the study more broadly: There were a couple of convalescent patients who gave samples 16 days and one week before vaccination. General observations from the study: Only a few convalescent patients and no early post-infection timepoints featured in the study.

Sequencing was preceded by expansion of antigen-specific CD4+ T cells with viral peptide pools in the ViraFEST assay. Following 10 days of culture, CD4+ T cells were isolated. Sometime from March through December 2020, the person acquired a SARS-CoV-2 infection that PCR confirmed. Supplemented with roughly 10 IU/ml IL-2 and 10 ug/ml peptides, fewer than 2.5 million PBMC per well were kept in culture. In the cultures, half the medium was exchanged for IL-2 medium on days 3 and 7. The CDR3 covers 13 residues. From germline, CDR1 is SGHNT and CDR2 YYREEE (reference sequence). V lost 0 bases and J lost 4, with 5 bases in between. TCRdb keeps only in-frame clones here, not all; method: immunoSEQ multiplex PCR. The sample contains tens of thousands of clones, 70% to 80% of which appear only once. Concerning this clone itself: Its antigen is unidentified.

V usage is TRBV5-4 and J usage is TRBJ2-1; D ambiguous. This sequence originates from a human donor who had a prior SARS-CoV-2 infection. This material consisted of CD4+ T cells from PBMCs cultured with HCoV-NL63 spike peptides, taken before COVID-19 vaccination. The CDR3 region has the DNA TGTGCCAGCAGCTTGGACAGTTACAATGAGCAGTTCTTC. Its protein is CASSLDSYNEQFF.